This TCR beta chain emerged from a study of blood T cell repertoires in COVID-19. Original handling: By means of reference gene primer amplification, nucleated cell counts were estimated. Profiled with immunoSEQ multiplex PCR; TCRdb holds only in-frame clones, not every one. The V and J calls and clone size are taken from that table; D and trimming were inferred from the DNA. This table holds approximately 170,000 clones, around 84% found once. The CDR3 spans 15 residues. The germline V gene has CDR1 GTSNPN and CDR2 SVGIG (reference sequence). V lost 4 bases, J lost 2 bases, and 16 bases lay in between. During active infection, Seattle patients enrolled and were then monitored through disease.

The TCR comes from a woman aged 70-85 years with COVID-19, enrolled during active disease. The sample consisted of peripheral blood. V usage is TRBV30 and J usage is TRBJ2-3, with D uncertain. The CDR3 spells CAWTGSPGYTDTQYF. CDR3 DNA: TGTGCCTGGACGGGTTCCCCCGGGTACACAGATACGCAGTATTTT. Full variable domain (rest looked up from reference TRBV30 and TRBJ2-3): SQTIHQWPATLVQPVGSPLSLECTVEGTSNPNLYWYRQAAGRGLQLLFYSVGIGQISSEVPQNLSASRPQDRQFILSSKKLLLSDSGFYLCAWTGSPGYTDTQYFGPGTRLTVL.